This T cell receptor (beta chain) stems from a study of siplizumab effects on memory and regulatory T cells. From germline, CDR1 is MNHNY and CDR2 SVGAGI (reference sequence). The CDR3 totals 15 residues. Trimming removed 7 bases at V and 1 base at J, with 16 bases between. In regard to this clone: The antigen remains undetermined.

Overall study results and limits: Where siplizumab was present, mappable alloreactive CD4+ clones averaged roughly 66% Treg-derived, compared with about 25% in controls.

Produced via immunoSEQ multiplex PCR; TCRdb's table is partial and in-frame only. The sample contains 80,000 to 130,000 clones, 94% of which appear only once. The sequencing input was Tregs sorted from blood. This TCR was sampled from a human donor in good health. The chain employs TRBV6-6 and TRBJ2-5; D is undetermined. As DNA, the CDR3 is TGTGCCAGCAACCTGGAGTCGTGGTCCCAAGAGACCCAGTACTTC. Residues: CASNLESWSQETQYF.